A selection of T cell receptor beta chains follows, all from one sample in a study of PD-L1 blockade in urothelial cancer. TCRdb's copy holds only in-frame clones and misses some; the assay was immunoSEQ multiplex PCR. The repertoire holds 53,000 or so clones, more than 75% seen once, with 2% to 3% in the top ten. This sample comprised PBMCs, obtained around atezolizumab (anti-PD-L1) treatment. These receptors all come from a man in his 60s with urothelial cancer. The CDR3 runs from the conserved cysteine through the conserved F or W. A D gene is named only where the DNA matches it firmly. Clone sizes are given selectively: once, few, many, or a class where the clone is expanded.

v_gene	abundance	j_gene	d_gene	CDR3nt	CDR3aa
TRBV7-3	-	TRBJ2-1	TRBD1	TGTGCCAGCAGCTTAACTCCGACAGGGGGGGAATACAATGAGCAGTTCTTC	CASSLTPTGGEYNEQFF
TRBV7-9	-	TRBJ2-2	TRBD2	TGTGCCAGCGCAACTAGCGGGAGTCGGATCGGGGAGCTGTTTTTT	CASATSGSRIGELFF
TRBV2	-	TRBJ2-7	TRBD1	TGTGCCAGCAGTGTTGCGACAGGGGGCACCTACGAGCAGTACTTC	CASSVATGGTYEQYF
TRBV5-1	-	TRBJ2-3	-	TGCGCCAGCAGCTTGGGAGGCACAGATACGCAGTATTTT	CASSLGGTDTQYF
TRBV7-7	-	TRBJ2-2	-	TGTGCCAGCAGCTTATATGAGGGCCAGGGGGAGCTGTTTTTT	CASSLYEGQGELFF
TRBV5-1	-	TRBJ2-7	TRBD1	TGCGCCAGCAGCTCCACAGGGGGCACTAACGAGCAGTACTTC	CASSSTGGTNEQYF
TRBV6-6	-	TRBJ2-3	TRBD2	TGTGCCAGCAGTTACGGTAGGACTAGGAACACAGATACGCAGTATTTT	CASSYGRTRNTDTQYF
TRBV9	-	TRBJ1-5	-	TGTGCCAGCAGCTACAGGGATAGCAATCAGCCCCAGCATTTT	CASSYRDSNQPQHF
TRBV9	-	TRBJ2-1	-	TGTGCCAGCAACGTCAAGGGGGGGGAGTACAATGAGCAGTTCTTC	CASNVKGGEYNEQFF
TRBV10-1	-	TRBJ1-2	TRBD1	TGCGCCAGCAGCGACAATGGACAGGCTGCCAGAGGCTACACCTTC	CASSDNGQAARGYTF
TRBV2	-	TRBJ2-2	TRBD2	TGTGCCAGCAGTACTAGCGTCACCGGGGAGCTGTTTTTT	CASSTSVTGELFF
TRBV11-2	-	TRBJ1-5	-	TGTGCCAGCAGCCCGGGTAGAGGGAAAGTGGTTCAGCCCCAGCATTTT	CASSPGRGKVVQPQHF
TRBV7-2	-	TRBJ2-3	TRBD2	TGTGCCAGCAGCTTACGGCCTAGCGGGAGGGCCCTCAGAGATACGCAGTATTTT	CASSLRPSGRALRDTQYF
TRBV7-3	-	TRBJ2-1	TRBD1	TGTGCCAGCAGTCGAGACAGGGGAGGCAACAATGAGCAGTTCTTC	CASSRDRGGNNEQFF
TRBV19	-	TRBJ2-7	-	TGTGCCAGTAGTATAAGTTCGAGCTCCTACGAGCAGTACTTC	CASSISSSSYEQYF
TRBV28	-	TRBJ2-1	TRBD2	TGTGCCAGCAGCCGCGGCGGGGGGGGAGGCAATGAGCAGTTCTTC	CASSRGGGGGNEQFF
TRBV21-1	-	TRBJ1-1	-	TGTGCCAGCAGCAGACTCACAGGGTATTTAGGTAACACTGAAGCTTTCTTT	CASSRLTGYLGNTEAFF
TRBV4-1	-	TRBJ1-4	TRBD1	TGCGCCAGCAGCCAGGAACCGGGACAGGGTAATGAAAAACTGTTTTTT	CASSQEPGQGNEKLFF
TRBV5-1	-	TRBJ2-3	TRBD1	TGCGCCAGCAGCACCTCGCCCGGGACAGGGGTCGGTACGCAGTATTTT	CASSTSPGTGVGTQYF
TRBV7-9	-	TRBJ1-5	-	TGTGCCAGCAGCCCAAGCCGGGGGACTCAGCCCCAGCATTTT	CASSPSRGTQPQHF
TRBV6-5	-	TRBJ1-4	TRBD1	TGTGCCAGCAGTTTCGGACAGGGAGTTAATGAAAAACTGTTTTTT	CASSFGQGVNEKLFF
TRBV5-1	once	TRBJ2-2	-	TGCGCCAGCAGCTGGATGAGGACTGGAGACACCGGGGAGCTGTTTTTT	CASSWMRTGDTGELFF
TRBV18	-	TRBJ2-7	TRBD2	TGTGCCAGCTCACCCGGTCAGCGGGGTTACGAGCAGTACTTC	CASSPGQRGYEQYF
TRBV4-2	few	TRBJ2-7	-	TGTGCCAGCAGCCAAGTTGGTGGCAGACTTTCCTACGAGCAGTACTTC	CASSQVGGRLSYEQYF
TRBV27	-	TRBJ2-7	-	TGTGCCAGCAGTTCAGGGGACTACGAGCAGTACTTC	CASSSGDYEQYF
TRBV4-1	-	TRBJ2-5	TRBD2	TGCGCCAGCAGCCAAGGGAATAGCGGGCAAGAGACCCAGTACTTC	CASSQGNSGQETQYF
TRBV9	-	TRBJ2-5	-	TGTGCCAGCAGCCTAGGGGGGGGGTCGGGGACCCAGTACTTC	CASSLGGGSGTQYF
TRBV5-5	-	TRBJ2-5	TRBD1	TGTGCCACGGGACAGGGGGATTCGGAGACCCAGTACTTC	CATGQGDSETQYF
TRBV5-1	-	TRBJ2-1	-	TGCGCCAGCAGCACCGGGACAATGGGGAATGAGCAGTTCTTC	CASSTGTMGNEQFF
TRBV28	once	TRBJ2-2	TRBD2	TGTGCCAGCGGGGGGGTGACCGGGGAGCTGTTTTTT	CASGGVTGELFF
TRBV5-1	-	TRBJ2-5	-	TGCGCCAGCAGCTTGGGACAGAACCAAGAGACCCAGTACTTC	CASSLGQNQETQYF
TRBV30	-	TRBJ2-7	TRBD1	TGTGCCTGCCACTTCCCCCGGGACAGGTACCACGAGCAGTACTTC	CACHFPRDRYHEQYF
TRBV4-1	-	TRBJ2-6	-	TGCGCCAGCAGCATCACCCGGAGGACCTCTGGGGCCAACGTCCTGACTTTC	CASSITRRTSGANVLTF
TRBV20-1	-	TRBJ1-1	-	TGCAGTGCTCTAAAGAACACTGAAGCTTTCTTT	CSALKNTEAFF
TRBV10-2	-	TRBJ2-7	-	TGCGCCAGCAGTGAGGGGCCCCCCTACGAGCAGTACTTC	CASSEGPPYEQYF
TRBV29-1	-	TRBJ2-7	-	TGCAGCGTTGAAGCAGGGAACACCTACGAGCAGTACTTC	CSVEAGNTYEQYF
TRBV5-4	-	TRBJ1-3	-	TGTGCCAGCAGCTTGGTTCCCGGCTCTGGAAACACCATATATTTT	CASSLVPGSGNTIYF
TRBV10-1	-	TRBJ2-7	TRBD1	TGCGCCAGCAAAAGGGACAGCAGCTCCTACGAGCAGTACTTC	CASKRDSSSYEQYF
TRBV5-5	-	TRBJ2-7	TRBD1	TGTGCCAGCAGCTCCGGGACAGGACTCTACGAGCAGTACTTC	CASSSGTGLYEQYF
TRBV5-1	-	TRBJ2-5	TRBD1	TGCGCCAGCAGCCTTGGGGACAGGGATGCGGAGACCCAGTACTTC	CASSLGDRDAETQYF
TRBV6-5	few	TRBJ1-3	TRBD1	TGTGCCAGCAGTTACTCGACAGGGGCTGCTGGAAACACCATATATTTT	CASSYSTGAAGNTIYF
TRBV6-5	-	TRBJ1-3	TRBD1	TGTGCCAGCAGCACAGGGGGCGGCTCTGGAAACACCATATATTTT	CASSTGGGSGNTIYF
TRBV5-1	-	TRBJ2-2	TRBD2	TGCGCCAGCAGCTTGGAAGCGGGCGGGAGCTTCACCGGGGAGCTGTTTTTT	CASSLEAGGSFTGELFF
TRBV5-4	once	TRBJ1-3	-	TGTGCCAGCAGCTCCCGGGACACTGGCAGAGTACCCATATATTTT	CASSSRDTGRVPIYF
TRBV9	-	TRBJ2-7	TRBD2	TGTGCCAGCAGCGTAGAGAGCGGGAGTGGTTACGAGCAGTACTTC	CASSVESGSGYEQYF
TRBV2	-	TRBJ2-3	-	TGTGCCGGACGGACAGCAGCTAGCACAGATACGCAGTATTTT	CAGRTAASTDTQYF
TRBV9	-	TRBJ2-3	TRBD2	TGTGCCAGCAGCGTAGACGGTAGCGGGGGAAGCACAGATACGCAGTATTTT	CASSVDGSGGSTDTQYF
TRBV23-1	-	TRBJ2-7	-	TGCGCCAGCAGTCAATCCGACGGGGTAAAGAAAAACGAGCAGTACTTC	CASSQSDGVKKNEQYF
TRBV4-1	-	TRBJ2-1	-	TGCGCCAGCAGCCTCTCCGGGACTCCATCCTACAATGAGCAGTTCTTC	CASSLSGTPSYNEQFF
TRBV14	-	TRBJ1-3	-	TGTGCCAGCAGCCAGGTGTGGGCCTCTGGAAACACCATATATTTT	CASSQVWASGNTIYF
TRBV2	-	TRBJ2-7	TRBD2	TGTGCCACGGTACATACTAGATCGGGGGGGGTCCGGGGACCCAACGAGCAGTACTTC	CATVHTRSGGVRGPNEQYF